This T cell receptor (beta chain) was captured by sequencing in a study of cytomegalovirus exposure and HLA in healthy donors. Across the whole study: Genotyping showed roughly 86% of 300 to 450 donors falling in the Caucasian-associated ancestry cluster. Study-level results: Using a false discovery rate of 0.05, a later analysis showed that some 16,000 TCR beta sequences were associated with HLA alleles. Roughly uniform sequencing depth across donors was assumed, possibly incorrectly. Most sequenced TCRs were rare (though some public TCRs occurred in many donors).

Of note for this clone: The antigen remains undetermined.

Use of 60 Vbeta and 13 Jbeta primers characterized the PCR. Some clones are missing from TCRdb's copy, which holds only in-frame ones; the method was immunoSEQ multiplex PCR. Of approximately 170,000 clones listed, roughly 70% are singletons. The sample was PBMCs. This sequence was found in a girl aged 5-17 years in good health and CMV-seronegative.

The CDR3 here is CASSYLTGEGETQYF. CDR3 bases: TGCGCCAGCAGCTATCTGACAGGGGAAGGAGAGACCCAGTACTTC. The chain carries TRBV5-1 and TRBJ2-5, with 8 bases fitting TRBD1. This CDR3 is 15 amino acids long. Germline V lookup: CDR1 SGHRS, CDR2 YFSETQ. Germline trimming cut 3 bases from V and 4 bases from J; bases unmatched to any gene: 8. The variable domain in full, with the rest retrieved from reference TRBV5-1 and TRBJ2-5, is KAGVTQTPRYLIKTRGQQVTLSCSPISGHRSVSWYQQTPGQGLQFLFEYFSETQRNKGNFPGRFSGRQFSNSRSEMNVSTLELGDSALYLCASSYLTGEGETQYFGPGTRLLVL.